This T cell receptor beta chain comes out of a study of Ad26.COV2.S vaccination and SARS-CoV-2 variants. General observations from the study: Measurements of TCR breadth and depth may have given underestimates of the total T cell responses.

A remark on this clone: The antigen is undetermined.

The data were produced by immunoSEQ multiplex PCR, yet TCRdb's version contains in-frame clones alone and is incomplete. There are around 400,000 clones in the sample; about four fifths occur only once, and approximately 7.8% lies in the top ten. Treatment given: some 20 received Ad26.COV2.S at low or high dose, single or two shots; roughly five received placebo; per-sample allocation not given. Sampling was done on day 63 after the first vaccine or placebo injection. The CDR3 length is 15 residues. CDR1 and CDR2 (germline): MNHEY, SVGAGI. V lost 7 bases to trimming and J lost 0 bases; unmatched junction nucleotides: 7.

This clonotype was sampled from a person between 18 and 60 years old who received the Ad26.COV2.S COVID-19 vaccine or a placebo. The chain uses TRBV6-5 and TRBJ2-3, with 7 bases lining up with TRBD2. The material sequenced was peripheral blood, taken in a trial of Ad26.COV2.S vaccine versus placebo. In DNA form, the CDR3 reads TGTGCCAGCACGCGGGACTACCTTAGCACAGATACGCAGTATTTT. Its protein product is CASTRDYLSTDTQYF.